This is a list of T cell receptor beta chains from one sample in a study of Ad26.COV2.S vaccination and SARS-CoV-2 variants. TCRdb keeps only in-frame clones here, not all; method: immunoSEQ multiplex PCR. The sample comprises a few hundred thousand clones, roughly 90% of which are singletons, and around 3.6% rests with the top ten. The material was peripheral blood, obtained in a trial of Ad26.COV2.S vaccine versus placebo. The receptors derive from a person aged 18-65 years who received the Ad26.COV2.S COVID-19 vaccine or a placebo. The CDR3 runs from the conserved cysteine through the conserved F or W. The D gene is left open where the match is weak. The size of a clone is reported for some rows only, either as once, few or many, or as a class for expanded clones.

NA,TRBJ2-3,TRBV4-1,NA,CASSQGAGADTQYF,TGCGCCAGCAGCCAAGGGGCAGGGGCAGATACGCAGTATTTT
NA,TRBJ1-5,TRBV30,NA,CAWSRTYSNQPQHF,TGTGCCTGGAGTAGGACCTATAGCAATCAGCCCCAGCATTTT
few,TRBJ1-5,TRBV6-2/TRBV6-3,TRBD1,CASSNPRDRGRLCNQPQHF,TGTGCCAGCAGTAACCCACGGGACAGGGGGCGGTTGTGCAATCAGCCCCAGCATTTT
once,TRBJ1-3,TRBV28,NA,CASQSGNTIYF,TGTGCCAGCCAGTCTGGAAACACCATATATTTT
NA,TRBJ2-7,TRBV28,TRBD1,CASSSTQGVGYEQYF,TGTGCCAGCAGTTCGACCCAGGGGGTGGGATACGAGCAGTACTTC
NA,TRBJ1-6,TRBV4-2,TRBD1,CASSQGSRDRNSPLHF,TGTGCCAGCAGCCAAGGGTCCCGGGACAGAAATTCACCCCTCCACTTT
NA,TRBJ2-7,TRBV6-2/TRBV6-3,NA,CASSYSARGSYEQYF,TGTGCCAGCAGTTACTCGGCCAGGGGTTCCTACGAGCAGTACTTC
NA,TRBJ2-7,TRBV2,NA,CASSEGGEASYEQYF,TGTGCCAGCAGTGAAGGGGGGGAGGCGTCCTACGAGCAGTACTTC
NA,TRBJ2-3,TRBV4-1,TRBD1,CASSRPGQGADTQYF,TGCGCCAGCAGCCGGCCGGGACAGGGTGCAGATACGCAGTATTTT
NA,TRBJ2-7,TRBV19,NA,CASSIGGSEQYF,TGTGCCAGTAGTATAGGAGGGTCCGAGCAGTACTTC
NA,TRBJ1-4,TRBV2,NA,CASSESLGLGEKLFF,TGTGCCAGCAGTGAGTCGTTGGGGTTGGGTGAAAAACTGTTTTTT
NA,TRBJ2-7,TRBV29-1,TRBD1,CSVDARRTGELEQYF,TGCAGCGTTGACGCGAGGCGGACAGGGGAGCTCGAGCAGTACTTC
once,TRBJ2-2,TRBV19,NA,CASSSRQLLNTGELFF,TGTGCCAGTAGTAGTAGGCAGCTATTGAACACCGGGGAGCTGTTTTTT
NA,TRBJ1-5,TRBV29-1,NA,CSVGEGLFQPQHF,TGCAGCGTTGGGGAAGGGCTGTTTCAGCCCCAGCATTTT
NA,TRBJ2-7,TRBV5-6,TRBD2,CASSWGTSGGYEQYF,TGTGCCAGCAGCTGGGGGACTAGCGGGGGCTACGAGCAGTACTTC
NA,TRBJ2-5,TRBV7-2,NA,CASSLGVGETQYF,TGTGCCAGCAGCTTAGGGGTGGGGGAGACCCAGTACTTC
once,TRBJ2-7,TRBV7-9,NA,CASSFGQSYEQYF,TGTGCCAGCAGCTTCGGACAGTCCTACGAGCAGTACTTC
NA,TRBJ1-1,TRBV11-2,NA,CASSLAANTEAFF,TGTGCCAGCAGCTTAGCGGCTAACACTGAAGCTTTCTTT
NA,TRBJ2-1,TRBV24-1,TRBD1,CATSERTGASYNEQFF,TGTGCCACCAGTGAACGGACAGGGGCCAGCTACAATGAGCAGTTCTTC
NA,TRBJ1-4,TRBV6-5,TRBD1,CASRRGQPTNEKLFF,TGTGCCAGCAGGCGGGGACAGCCAACTAATGAAAAACTGTTTTTT
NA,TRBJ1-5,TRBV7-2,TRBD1,CASSYGQVNQPQHF,TGTGCCAGCAGCTACGGACAGGTCAATCAGCCCCAGCATTTT
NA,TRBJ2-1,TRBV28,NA,CASSLGVITEQFF,TGTGCCAGCAGCCTAGGGGTAATTACGGAGCAGTTCTTC
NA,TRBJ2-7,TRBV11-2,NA,CASSLNPRGRGEQYF,TGTGCCAGCAGCTTAAATCCCAGGGGCCGGGGGGAGCAGTACTTC
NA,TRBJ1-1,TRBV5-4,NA,CASSLITGPAGIF,TGTGCCAGCAGCTTGATTACCGGCCCTGCGGGGATCTTT
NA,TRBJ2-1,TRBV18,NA,CASSPSSGREQFF,TGTGCCAGCTCACCAAGTTCAGGGAGAGAGCAGTTCTTC
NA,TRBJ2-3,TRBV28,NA,CAPLDGGSGADTQYF,TGTGCCCCCTTGGATGGGGGGAGTGGGGCAGATACGCAGTATTTT
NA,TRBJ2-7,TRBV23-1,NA,CASSQGWIFYEQYF,TGCGCCAGCAGTCAGGGATGGATTTTCTACGAGCAGTACTTC
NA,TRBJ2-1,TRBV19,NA,CASSITRDLDEQFF,TGTGCCAGTAGTATAACCAGGGATTTGGATGAGCAGTTCTTC
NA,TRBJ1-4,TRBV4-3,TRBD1,CASSQRDSVKEKLFF,TGCGCCAGCAGCCAACGGGACAGTGTAAAGGAAAAACTGTTTTTT
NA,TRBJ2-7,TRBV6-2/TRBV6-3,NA,CASSPGLSYEQYF,TGTGCCAGCAGCCCGGGACTCTCCTACGAGCAGTACTTC
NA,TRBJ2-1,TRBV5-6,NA,CASSLRGPEQFF,TGTGCCAGCAGCTTGCGGGGGCCTGAGCAGTTCTTC
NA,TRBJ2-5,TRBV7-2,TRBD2,CASSVASGGLQETQYF,TGTGCCAGCAGCGTCGCTAGCGGGGGACTACAAGAGACCCAGTACTTC
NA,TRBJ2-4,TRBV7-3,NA,CASSPSRANIQYF,TGTGCCAGCAGCCCCAGTAGGGCAAACATTCAGTACTTC
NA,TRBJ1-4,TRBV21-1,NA,CASSKAHRVGEKLFF,TGTGCCAGCAGCAAAGCGCACAGGGTCGGCGAAAAACTGTTTTTT
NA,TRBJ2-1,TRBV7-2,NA,CASSLAAAYEQFF,TGTGCCAGCAGCTTAGCCGCCGCGTATGAGCAGTTCTTC
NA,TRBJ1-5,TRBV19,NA,CASSGTLRQPQHF,TGTGCCAGTAGCGGGACTTTAAGACAGCCCCAGCATTTT
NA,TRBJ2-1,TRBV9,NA,CASSVGGGSSTGEQFF,TGTGCCAGCAGCGTAGGAGGGGGATCATCCACCGGTGAGCAGTTCTTC
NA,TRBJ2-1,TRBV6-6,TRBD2,CASSRGELAGGPGEQFF,TGTGCCAGCAGCCGAGGGGAACTAGCGGGGGGGCCTGGTGAGCAGTTCTTC
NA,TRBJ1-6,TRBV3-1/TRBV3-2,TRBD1,CASSQLPRDRDSPLHF,TGTGCCAGCAGCCAACTACCCCGGGACAGGGATTCACCCCTCCACTTT
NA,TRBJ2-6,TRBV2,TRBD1,CASSLIRTGGISGANVLTF,TGTGCCAGCAGTCTCATTCGGACAGGGGGCATATCTGGGGCCAACGTCCTGACTTTC
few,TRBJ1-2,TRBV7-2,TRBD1,CASSFTRDRSYGYTF,TGTGCCAGCAGTTTTACCCGGGACAGAAGCTATGGCTACACCTTC
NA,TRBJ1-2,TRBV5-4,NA,CASSEEVRGARIYGYTF,TGTGCCAGCAGCGAGGAGGTCCGGGGGGCCCGGATCTATGGCTACACCTTC
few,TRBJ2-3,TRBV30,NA,CAWGWGGTDTQYF,TGTGCCTGGGGCTGGGGAGGCACAGATACGCAGTATTTT
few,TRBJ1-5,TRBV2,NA,CASSEERGPNQPQHF,TGTGCCAGCAGTGAGGAGAGGGGCCCGAATCAGCCCCAGCATTTT
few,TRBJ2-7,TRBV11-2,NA,CASTFGVKNTYEQYF,TGTGCCAGCACCTTCGGGGTAAAAAATACCTACGAGCAGTACTTC
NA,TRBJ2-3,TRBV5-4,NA,CASSADIASTDTQYF,TGTGCCAGCAGCGCTGACATAGCAAGCACAGATACGCAGTATTTT
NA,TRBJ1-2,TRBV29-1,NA,CSVVGFYGYTF,TGCAGCGTTGTCGGGTTCTATGGCTACACCTTC
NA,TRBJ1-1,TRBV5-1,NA,CASSLWGVGTEAFF,TGCGCCAGCAGCTTGTGGGGAGTTGGAACTGAAGCTTTCTTT
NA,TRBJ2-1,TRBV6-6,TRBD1,CASSYAGQGASGLFF,TGTGCCAGCAGTTACGCTGGACAGGGGGCGAGTGGGTTGTTCTTC
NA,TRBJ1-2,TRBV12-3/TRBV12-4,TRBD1,CASTFGQGFGYTF,TGTGCCAGCACCTTTGGACAGGGGTTCGGCTACACCTTC
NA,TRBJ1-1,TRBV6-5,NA,CASSYPPVYEAFF,TGTGCCAGCAGTTACCCCCCAGTGTATGAAGCTTTCTTT
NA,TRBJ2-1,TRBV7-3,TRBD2,CASSLVLRASGGLYNEQFF,TGTGCCAGCAGCTTAGTTTTACGGGCTAGCGGGGGTCTGTACAATGAGCAGTTCTTC
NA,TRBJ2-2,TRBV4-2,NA,CASSQSVTGSTGELFF,TGTGCCAGCAGCCAATCAGTTACAGGGTCCACCGGGGAGCTGTTTTTT
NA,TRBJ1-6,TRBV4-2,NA,CASSRASGGVGSPLHF,TGTGCCAGCAGTCGTGCCTCGGGAGGTGTCGGTTCACCCCTCCACTTT
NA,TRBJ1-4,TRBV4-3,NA,CASSHYLRVDEKLFF,TGCGCCAGCAGCCACTACCTGAGGGTGGATGAAAAACTGTTTTTT
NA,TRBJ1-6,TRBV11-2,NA,CASSLGWSAGFNSPLHF,TGTGCCAGCAGCTTAGGATGGAGTGCCGGGTTCAATTCACCCCTCCACTTT
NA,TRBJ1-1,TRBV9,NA,CASSVRTDIMNTEAFF,TGTGCCAGCAGCGTAAGGACAGACATTATGAACACTGAAGCTTTCTTT
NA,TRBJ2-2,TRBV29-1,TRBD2,CSVEISGGTNTGELFF,TGCAGCGTTGAAATCAGCGGGGGGACGAACACCGGGGAGCTGTTTTTT
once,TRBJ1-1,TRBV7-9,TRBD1,CASSSGQGAGNPEAFF,TGTGCCAGCAGCTCCGGACAGGGGGCAGGGAATCCTGAAGCTTTCTTT
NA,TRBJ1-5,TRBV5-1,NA,CASSLQGPGSGQPQHF,TGCGCCAGCAGCTTGCAGGGACCAGGGTCTGGTCAGCCCCAGCATTTT